The sequence of this T cell receptor (beta chain) was determined in a study of memory CD4+ T cells and cytomegalovirus serostatus. About the study: Healthy Belgian adult donors included under ten CMV-positive and 24 CMV-negative people. Study findings and constraints: The CMV-associated TCR signature appears largely within the CD4+ memory repertoire. CD4+ memory repertoires contained about two fifths of the 164 reported CMV TCRbeta sequences.

Note on this clone: What it binds is unknown. The germline gene is not matched at one end of the junction; a read error may be the cause.

Methods used by the authors: Out-of-frame sequences were removed, leaving about 2.2 million distinct TCRbeta sequences. Some clones are missing from TCRdb's copy, which holds only in-frame ones; the method was immunoSEQ multiplex PCR. That table supplies the V and J calls and clone size; D and trimming were determined from the DNA. Here the sample spans just under 60,000 clones, 81% being singletons. CDR1 SEHNR and CDR2 FQNEAQ come from the germline V gene (reference sequence). The CDR3 has 13 residues. The sort gate was single viable CD3+CD4+CD8-CD45RO+ cells for memory CD4+ T cells. Specimen: memory CD4+ T cells from blood. J is TRBJ1-2 and V is TRBV7-9; D is unclear. This receptor was obtained from an adult in good health and CMV-seronegative. The CDR3 region has the DNA TGTGCCAGCAGCCTAGCCCAGAACTATGGCTACACCTTC. Protein: CASSLAQNYGYTF.